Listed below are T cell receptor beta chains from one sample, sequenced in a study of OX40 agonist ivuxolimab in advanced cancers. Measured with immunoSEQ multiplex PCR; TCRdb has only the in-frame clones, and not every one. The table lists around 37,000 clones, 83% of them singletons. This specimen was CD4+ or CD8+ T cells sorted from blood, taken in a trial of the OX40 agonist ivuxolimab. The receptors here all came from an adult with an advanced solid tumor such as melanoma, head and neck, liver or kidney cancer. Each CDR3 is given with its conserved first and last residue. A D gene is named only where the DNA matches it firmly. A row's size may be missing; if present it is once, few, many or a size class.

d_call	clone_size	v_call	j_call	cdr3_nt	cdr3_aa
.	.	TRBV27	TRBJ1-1	TGTGCCAGCAACCACGGGGGTAACACTGAAGCTTTCTTT	CASNHGGNTEAFF
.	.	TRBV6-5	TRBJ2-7	TGTGCCAGCAGCCTTACAGGGGACTATTCCTACGAGCAGTACTTC	CASSLTGDYSYEQYF
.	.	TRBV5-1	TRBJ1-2	TGCGCCAGCAGCTTGGGGACCGGGACCTATGGCTACACCTTC	CASSLGTGTYGYTF
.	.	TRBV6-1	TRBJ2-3	TGTGCCAGCAGTGAACCGGGGGGCACAGATACGCAGTATTTT	CASSEPGGTDTQYF
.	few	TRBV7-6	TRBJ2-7	TGTGCCAGCAGCTTAAGCCCGCTCTACGAGCAGTACTTC	CASSLSPLYEQYF
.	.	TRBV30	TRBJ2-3	TGTGCCTGGAGTGTAGACGCAGATACGCAGTATTTT	CAWSVDADTQYF
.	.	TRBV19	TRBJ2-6	TGTGCCAGTAGTATACGACCAGCCGGGGCCAACGTCCTGACTTTC	CASSIRPAGANVLTF
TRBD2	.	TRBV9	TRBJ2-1	TGTGCCAGCAGCGTCGCTAGCGGGGTAGAGAATGAGCAGTTCTTC	CASSVASGVENEQFF
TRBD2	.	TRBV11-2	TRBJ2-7	TGTGCCAGCAGCCCAGCCACACTAGCGGACAGCTCCTACGAGCAGTACTTC	CASSPATLADSSYEQYF
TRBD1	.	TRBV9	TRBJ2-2	TGTGCCAGCAGCGCCGGGGGACAGGGTGGTTTGACCGGGGAGCTGTTTTTT	CASSAGGQGGLTGELFF
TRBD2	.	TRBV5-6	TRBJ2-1	TGTGCCAGCAGCCGACCGGCCGTAGCGGGGAGGGGGAATGAGCAGTTCTTC	CASSRPAVAGRGNEQFF
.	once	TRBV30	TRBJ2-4	TGTGCCTGGAGGGGGGGAAAAGGCATTCAGTACTTC	CAWRGGKGIQYF
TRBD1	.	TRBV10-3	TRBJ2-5	TGTGCCATCAGTGAGATGGGGACAGCCTTACAAGAGACCCAGTACTTC	CAISEMGTALQETQYF
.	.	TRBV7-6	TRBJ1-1	TGTGCCAGCAGCTTATTAGGGGCGATGAACACTGAAGCTTTCTTT	CASSLLGAMNTEAFF
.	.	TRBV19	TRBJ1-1	TGTGCCACCTTAGGAGAGCTTAACACTGAAGCTTTCTTT	CATLGELNTEAFF
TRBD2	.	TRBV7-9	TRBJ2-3	TGTGCCAGCAGCTTAATCTTCGGCCAGCGGGAGGGCCTGGATACGCAGTATTTT	CASSLIFGQREGLDTQYF
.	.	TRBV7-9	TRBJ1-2	TGTGCCAGCAGCTTGGTGTCCGGGGTCGAAGATGGCTACACCTTC	CASSLVSGVEDGYTF
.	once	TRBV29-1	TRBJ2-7	TGCAGCGTTGTCGAGAACTCCTACGAGCAGTACTTC	CSVVENSYEQYF
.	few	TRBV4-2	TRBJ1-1	TGTGCCAGCAGGCAAAACACTGAAGCTTTCTTT	CASRQNTEAFF
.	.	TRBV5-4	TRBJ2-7	TGTGCCAGCAGACCCCAAAACTCCTACGAGCAGTACTTC	CASRPQNSYEQYF
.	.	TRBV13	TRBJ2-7	TGTGCCAGCAGCTCTCTCTCCGAGCAGTACTTC	CASSSLSEQYF
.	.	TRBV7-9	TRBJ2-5	TGTGCCAGCACCCTAAGACCAAAGAGAGACCAGTACTTC	CASTLRPKRDQYF
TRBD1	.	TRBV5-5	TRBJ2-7	TGTGCCAGCAGCAGAGAGCCGGGACAGTCCTACGAGCAGTACTTC	CASSREPGQSYEQYF
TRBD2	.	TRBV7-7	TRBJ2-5	TGTGCCAGCAGCTTCGCGGGAGGGAGTGGAGAGACCCAGTACTTC	CASSFAGGSGETQYF
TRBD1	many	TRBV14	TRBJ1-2	TGTGCCAGCAGCCCGACAGGGAATTACCTCTTAGGCTACACCTTC	CASSPTGNYLLGYTF
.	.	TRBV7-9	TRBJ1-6	TGTGCCACCGGGGTGGAAAATTCACCCCTCCACTTT	CATGVENSPLHF
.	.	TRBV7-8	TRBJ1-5	TGTGCCAGCAGCTTAGGTCGCAATCAGCCCCAGCATTTT	CASSLGRNQPQHF
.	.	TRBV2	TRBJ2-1	TGTGCCAGCACCGAAGGTGGAGGGGACAATGAGCAGTTCTTC	CASTEGGGDNEQFF
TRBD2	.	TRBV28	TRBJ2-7	TGTGCCAGCAGTCCCCGACTAGCGGGAGATCATTTTTACGAGCAGTACTTC	CASSPRLAGDHFYEQYF
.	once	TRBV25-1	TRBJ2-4	TGTGCCAGCAGTGAAGCAAGGGGTTTGGGAGGTAAAAACATTCAGTACTTC	CASSEARGLGGKNIQYF
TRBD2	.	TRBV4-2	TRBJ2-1	TGTGCCAGCAGCCAAGATCTGGAGCGGGAGGTAAATGAGCAGTTCTTC	CASSQDLEREVNEQFF
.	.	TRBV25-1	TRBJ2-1	TGTGCCAGCAGGCTTACGCCGAACAATGAGCAGTTCTTC	CASRLTPNNEQFF
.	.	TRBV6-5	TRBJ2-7	TGTGCCAGCAGTTACGGACGGGCCTCCGAGCAGTACTTC	CASSYGRASEQYF
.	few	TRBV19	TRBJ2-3	TGTGCCAGTAGTATAGGGGGCACAGATACGCAGTATTTT	CASSIGGTDTQYF
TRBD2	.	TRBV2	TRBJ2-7	TGTGCCAGCAGAAGCCCCCTAGCGGACTACTCCTACGAGCAGTACTTC	CASRSPLADYSYEQYF
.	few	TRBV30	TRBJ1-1	TGTGCCTGGAGTGTGGCTGGGCTCACTGAAGCTTTCTTT	CAWSVAGLTEAFF
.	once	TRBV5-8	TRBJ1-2	TGTGCCAGCAGCCCGGACAGATCAGGGACTGGCTACACCTTC	CASSPDRSGTGYTF
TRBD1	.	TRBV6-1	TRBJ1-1	TGTGCCAGCAAGGGACAGCAGAACACTGAAGCTTTCTTT	CASKGQQNTEAFF